This paragraph covers one TCR beta chain sequence. A second PCR, run for 7 to 11 cycles, used a sample-barcoded 5' primer plus a J-beta primer mix. TCRdb re-derived calls from the 5' RACE reads in MiXCR, one entry per CDR3 protein. Of about 720,000 distinct CDR3 sequences detected, about 24% appear once; the ten largest clones hold 20% to 25%. The entry originates in a study of blood T cells in healthy people across ages. The CDR3 is 14 amino acids. V lost 8 bases, J lost 0 bases, and 11 bases lay in between. Sequencing was performed on blood. This clonotype was sampled from a man between 65 and 85 years old in good health. The chain has TRBV12-3 or TRBV12-4 and TRBJ2-1; D tentatively fits TRBD1 or TRBD2 (6 bases each). The CDR3 sequence is CASSGASSYNEQFF. The CDR3, as DNA: TGTGCCAGCTCGGGGGCGAGCTCCTACAATGAGCAGTTCTTC.